Following are 26 T cell receptor beta chains from one sample sequenced in a study of blood T cell repertoires in COVID-19. Here immunoSEQ multiplex PCR was the method, and the copy in TCRdb shows in-frame clones only, minus some. This sample has around 40,000 clones, with roughly 90% found just once. The source material was peripheral blood. The receptors stem from a human donor in a cohort sampled during active COVID-19.

This rearrangement joins TRBV9 to TRBJ2-7; 13 nucleotides align to TRBD2. Germline V gene sequence: CDR1 SGDLS, CDR2 YYNGEE. The junction had 3 bases not matched to a gene; V was cut back by 2 bases and J by 4 bases. The CDR3 extends over 15 amino acids. CDR3 in DNA: TGTGCCAGCAGCGTCGGACTAGCGGGGGTTTACGAGCAGTACTTC. This sequence encodes CASSVGLAGVYEQYF.

The chain recombines TRBV5-1 with TRBJ1-3; D gene uncertain. Per germline, CDR1 SGHRS and CDR2 YFSETQ. V was pared by 6 bases and J by 0 bases, with 16 bases between. This CDR3 region has 16 residues. The CDR3 sequence is CASNPRSGFSGNTIYF. DNA for the CDR3: TGCGCCAGCAACCCGAGGAGCGGATTCTCTGGAAACACCATATATTTT.

As DNA, the CDR3 is TGTGCCAGCAGGTCTGACAGATCCAATCAGCCCCAGCATTTT. Protein product: CASRSDRSNQPQHF. The chain carries TRBV2 and TRBJ1-5, with D possibly matching TRBD1 (5 bases). This CDR3 region has 14 residues. Trimming left V 6 bases short and J 3 bases short, with 12 bases between. Germline CDR1 SNHLY, CDR2 FYNNEI.

CDR3 coding DNA: TGTGCCAGCTCTCCAGACGGCCGGGACAGCCTATTAGGAGGCTACACCTTC. It codes for CASSPDGRDSLLGGYTF. The chain employs TRBV18 and TRBJ1-2, with 7 bases that match TRBD1. The CDR3 is 17 residues long. The V gene end was trimmed by 6 bases and the J gene end by 8 bases; junction bases not matched to a gene: 21. Looked up from germline, CDR1 is KGHSH and CDR2 is LQKENI.

The chain carries TRBV6-2 or TRBV6-3 and TRBJ2-7, with 7 bases that match TRBD2. The CDR3 totals 14 residues. Germline assignment: CDR1 MNHEY and CDR2 SVGEGT. The trim removed 4 bases at V and 6 bases at J, leaving 9 bases unmatched. The CDR3 sequence is CASSWSGPGGEQYF. CDR3 bases: TGTGCCAGCAGTTGGTCCGGGCCGGGGGGCGAGCAGTACTTC.

The chain carries TRBV30 and TRBJ1-2; perhaps TRBD1 as D (5 bases). V dropped 3 bases and J dropped 0 bases, with 20 bases sitting between them. In germline, CDR1 is GTSNPN, CDR2 SVGIG (reference sequence). This CDR3 is built from 17 residues. CDR3 loop: CAWRRGKTGQANYGYTF. The DNA for the CDR3 is TGTGCCTGGAGACGGGGGAAAACAGGTCAAGCTAACTATGGCTACACCTTC.

The chain employs TRBV19 and TRBJ2-3, with TRBD1 as a possible D gene (6 bases). Trimming shortened V by 5 bases and J by 1 base, and 13 bases separated the two germline ends. This CDR3 region has 15 residues. CDR1 and CDR2 from the germline V gene are LNHDA and SQIVND (reference sequence). The CDR3 nucleotides read TGTGCCAGTAGTGGCCGCTGGACAGGCACAGATACGCAGTATTTT. It codes for CASSGRWTGTDTQYF.

The V call is TRBV9, the J call TRBJ1-6; D possibly corresponds to TRBD1 (6 bases). Germline assignment: CDR1 SGDLS and CDR2 YYNGEE. Between the trimmed V and J ends, which lost 3 bases and 7 bases, there was a span of 14 bases. The CDR3 totals 15 residues. This CDR3 is CASSATGQKNSPLHF. DNA for the CDR3: TGTGCCAGCAGCGCAACCGGACAGAAGAATTCACCCCTCCACTTT. Drawing the rest from reference TRBV9 and TRBJ1-6, the complete variable domain is DSGVTQTPKHLITATGQRVTLRCSPRSGDLSVYWYQQSLDQGLQFLIQYYNGEERAKGNILERFSAQQFPDLHSELNLSSLELGDSALYFCASSATGQKNSPLHFGNGTRLTVT.

The J gene is TRBJ1-2, the V gene TRBV12-3 or TRBV12-4; D is unresolved. V was cut by 6 bases and J by 3 bases, with 11 bases left in between. This CDR3 is 13 amino acids long. CDR3 in amino acids: CASSLNSDYGYTF. The CDR3 coding sequence is TGTGCCAGCAGCCTAAATTCGGACTATGGCTACACCTTC.

The rearrangement links TRBV11-1 to TRBJ2-1; 7 positions match TRBD2. The CDR3 extends over 14 amino acids. CDR1 and CDR2 from the germline V gene are SGHAT and FQDESV (reference sequence). V lost 3 bases to trimming and J lost 6 bases; unmatched junction nucleotides: 5. CDR3 amino acids: CASSFAGDSNEQFF. In DNA form, the CDR3 reads TGTGCCAGCAGCTTCGCGGGAGATTCCAATGAGCAGTTCTTC.

The chain employs TRBV11-2 and TRBJ2-7, with 8 bases aligning to TRBD1. With 5 bases clipped from V and 6 bases from J, the junction kept 9 bases outside the gene matches. The CDR3 is 14 amino acids. The germline gives CDR1 SGHAT, CDR2 FQNNGV. The DNA for the CDR3 is TGTGCCAGCAGCCAAGGGCCGGGGACAGGCGAGCAGTACTTC. Protein product: CASSQGPGTGEQYF.

The chain is built from TRBV2 and TRBJ1-2; 7 bases are a match to TRBD1. The trim removed 0 bases at V and 5 bases at J, leaving 18 bases unmatched. The germline V gene encodes CDR1 SNHLY and CDR2 FYNNEI. The CDR3 length is 19 residues. CDR3 loop: CASSEALRTGYGYRYGYTF. The CDR3, as DNA: TGTGCCAGCAGTGAAGCGCTTCGGACAGGTTATGGATACAGATATGGCTACACCTTC.

This sequence joins TRBV7-9 and TRBJ2-3, with 12 nucleotides matching TRBD2. V lost 2 bases, J lost 6 bases, and 3 bases stayed unmatched. This CDR3 spans 15 amino acids. CDR1 and CDR2 from the germline V gene are SEHNR and FQNEAQ (reference sequence). CDR3 sequence: CASSLLAGGKDTQYF. In DNA, the CDR3 is TGTGCCAGCAGCTTACTAGCGGGGGGGAAGGATACGCAGTATTTT.

The rearrangement links TRBV6-5 to TRBJ1-5, with 10 bases fitting TRBD1. Trimming took 5 bases from V and 3 from J; bases not matched to a gene: 4. The germline V gene encodes CDR1 MNHEY and CDR2 SVGAGI. The CDR3 contains 15 residues. The CDR3 region has the DNA TGTGCCAGCAGTCGGACAGGGGGTACCAATCAGCCCCAGCATTTT. It specifies CASSRTGGTNQPQHF.

In this sample, this clone turned up once. The rearrangement joins TRBV5-1 to TRBJ2-7; TRBD1 matches 8 bases. The V gene end was trimmed by 1 base and the J gene end by 5 bases; junction bases not matched to a gene: 5. The CDR3 spans 14 residues. Germline CDR1 and CDR2: SGHRS and YFSETQ. CDR3 sequence reads: CASSLPQGAHEQYF. The DNA for the CDR3 is TGCGCCAGCAGCTTGCCCCAGGGGGCCCACGAGCAGTACTTC.

The chain recombines TRBV2 with TRBJ1-1, with D hard to call. This CDR3 is built from 13 residues. Trimming shortened V by 5 bases and J by 1 base, and 8 bases separated the two germline ends. Germline V gene data show CDR1 as SNHLY and CDR2 as FYNNEI. The CDR3 is CASSWPENTEAFF. CDR3 coding DNA: TGTGCCAGCAGTTGGCCTGAGAACACTGAAGCTTTCTTT.

In this sample, this clone turned up once. The chain uses TRBV7-2 and TRBJ2-1; 7 bases fit TRBD2. The CDR3 extends over 15 amino acids. CDR1 and CDR2 from the germline V gene are SGHTA and FQGNSA. V shed 5 bases, J shed 10 bases, and the junction held 14 bases outside the gene matches. As DNA, the CDR3 is TGTGCCAGCAGCGAAGCGCAGCAGTGGGGGGGGGAGCAGTTCTTC. This sequence encodes CASSEAQQWGGEQFF.

The chain uses TRBV4-3 and TRBJ2-1; TRBD1 aligns across 8 bases. This CDR3 spans 17 amino acids. The J segment lost 2 bases and the V segment lost 3 bases, leaving 9 bases of the junction unmatched. CDR1 is LGHNA and CDR2 is YSLEER in the germline V gene. DNA for the CDR3: TGCGCCAGCAGCCAGGTAGCCAGGGGGCCCCCCTACAATGAGCAGTTCTTC. This codes for CASSQVARGPPYNEQFF.

This chain joins TRBV11-2 and TRBJ2-5; 8 positions agree with TRBD2. Trimming at V came to 1 base and at J to 4 bases, leaving 8 bases not matched to a gene. Germline values: CDR1 SGHAT, CDR2 FQNNGV. This CDR3 spans 16 amino acids. CDR3 sequence reads: CASSLGPGGPGETQYF. DNA of the CDR3: TGTGCCAGCAGCTTAGGTCCGGGAGGGCCCGGAGAGACCCAGTACTTC.

The chain carries TRBV5-1 and TRBJ2-7; 11 positions match TRBD1. The CDR3 covers 14 residues. Trimming cost V 5 bases and J 2 bases; bases outside gene matches: 3. The germline gives CDR1 SGHRS, CDR2 YFSETQ. This CDR3 reads CASSWGQGAYEQYF. The CDR3 DNA sequence: TGCGCCAGCAGTTGGGGACAGGGGGCCTACGAGCAGTACTTC.

This rearrangement joins TRBV27 to TRBJ1-6; 10 bases agree with TRBD1. V lost 5 bases, J lost 9 bases, and 10 bases stayed unmatched. CDR1 MNHEY and CDR2 SMNVEV come from the germline V gene (reference sequence). CDR3 length equals 16 residues. This CDR3 reads CASSKGGQGTPSPLHF. In DNA, the CDR3 is TGTGCCAGCAGTAAGGGGGGACAGGGGACTCCTTCACCCCTCCACTTT.

The chain couples TRBV30 to TRBJ2-7; maybe TRBD2 (5 bases). This CDR3 spans 15 amino acids. Germline V CDR1 and CDR2: GTSNPN, SVGIG (reference sequence). With 0 bases removed from V and 4 bases from J, the gap between germline ends came to 16 bases. CDR3 nucleotides: TGTGCCTGGAGTGTAACGTTACCTGGGAGATACGAGCAGTACTTC. This sequence encodes CAWSVTLPGRYEQYF. The full variable domain, in which reference TRBV30 and TRBJ2-7 provide the parts outside the CDR3, is SQTIHQWPATLVQPVGSPLSLECTVEGTSNPNLYWYRQAAGRGLQLLFYSVGIGQISSEVPQNLSASRPQDRQFILSSKKLLLSDSGFYLCAWSVTLPGRYEQYFGPGTRLTVT.

This chain joins TRBV7-8 and TRBJ2-7, with D possibly matching TRBD2 (5 bases). The CDR3 is 15 amino acids. Germline CDR1 is SGHVS and CDR2 is FQNEAQ. V dropped 0 bases and J dropped 4 bases, with 13 bases sitting between them. CDR3 amino acids: CASSLAGRALYEQYF. CDR3 nucleotides: TGTGCCAGCAGCTTAGCTGGGCGGGCGTTATACGAGCAGTACTTC.

This clone was found a few times. The rearrangement links TRBV4-2 to TRBJ2-1; 14 nucleotides agree with TRBD2. The CDR3 contains 19 residues. After removal of 1 base from V and 0 bases from J, the junction contained 5 bases not matched to a gene. Germline values: CDR1 LGHNA, CDR2 YNFKEQ. This chain's CDR3 is CASSQVGLAGVSSYNEQFF. The CDR3 coding sequence is TGTGCCAGCAGCCAAGTGGGACTAGCGGGGGTTAGCTCCTACAATGAGCAGTTCTTC.

The chain links TRBV6-5 to TRBJ1-2; 7 bases are a match to TRBD1. The CDR3 is 13 residues long. CDR1 and CDR2 from the germline V gene are MNHEY and SVGAGI. Trimming cost V 6 bases and J 6 bases; bases outside gene matches: 7. The CDR3 coding sequence is TGTGCCAGCAGGCTGACAGGGAAAAATGGCTACACCTTC. It translates to CASRLTGKNGYTF.

The rearrangement joins TRBV6-4 to TRBJ2-7; D is undetermined. V lost 4 bases, J lost 7 bases, and 14 bases lay in between. The length of the CDR3 is 13 residues. Per germline, CDR1 MRHNA and CDR2 SNTAGT. The CDR3 region has the DNA TGTGCCAGCAGTGTACGACTGAACGGGGAGCAGTACTTC. Translation gives CASSVRLNGEQYF.